This T cell receptor beta chain was sequenced in a study of T cell responses to AZD1222 COVID-19 vaccine. Note on this clone: The antigen remains unidentified.

Overall study results and limits: Spike-specific TCR repertoires showed rising breadth and depth after two AZD1222 doses. Most donors were white British and more were female, and clonal diversity was possibly underestimated. Baseline seropositives among AZD1222 recipients totaled only six or seven.

Second-dose recipients at about 4 or about 12 weeks were treated as one pooled group. Assay: immunoSEQ multiplex PCR; the TCRdb copy retains only in-frame clones and omits some. The repertoire holds 150,000 to 200,000 clones, with just over 90% as singletons. This sequence originates from an adult who received the AZD1222 COVID-19 vaccine. The material was peripheral blood, obtained 28 days after the second AZD1222 dose.

The CDR3 spells CATSETGTAYNEQFF. The CDR3 nucleotides read TGTGCCACCAGTGAAACAGGGACTGCTTACAATGAGCAGTTCTTC. The chain carries TRBV24-1 and TRBJ2-1; either TRBD1 or TRBD2 may supply D (6 bases each). CDR3 length equals 15 residues. Between the trimmed V and J ends, which lost 4 bases and 4 bases, there was a span of 13 bases. Germline CDR1 and CDR2: KGHDR and SFDVKD.